This T cell receptor (beta chain) originates from a study of cytomegalovirus exposure and HLA in healthy donors. As concerns this clone: Its antigen is still unknown.

Points from the study as a whole: A later analysis by the authors found several of the most significant clusters apparently linked to common viral pathogens.

Germline CDR1 MNHNY, CDR2 SVGAGI (reference sequence). V shed 6 bases and J 7 bases; nucleotides not matched to a gene: 9. The CDR3 sequence is 15 residues long. PCR employed 60 Vbeta and 13 Jbeta primers. Assay used: immunoSEQ multiplex PCR; TCRdb lists only in-frame clones, some missing. The sample consists of roughly 200,000 clones, 70% to 85% of them appearing once. The sequenced sample was PBMCs. The rearrangement links TRBV6-6 to TRBJ1-6, with TRBD1 matching over 7 bases. The sequence derives from a woman in her forties in good health and CMV-seronegative. The CDR3 region is CASRLPGTANSPLHF. CDR3 nucleotide sequence: TGTGCCAGCAGACTTCCCGGGACAGCAAATTCACCCCTCCACTTT.